This T cell receptor (beta chain) was sequenced during a study of blood T cell repertoires in COVID-19. As for the study in general: The origin of the acute and convalescent COVID-19 samples was the United States, Italy and Spain.

How the authors handled the data: Nucleated cell counts were estimated from reference gene primer amplification. Here immunoSEQ multiplex PCR was the method, and the copy in TCRdb shows in-frame clones only, minus some. The DNA was the basis for D and trimming; V, J and clone size are from that table. The table records roughly 290,000 clones, approximately 83% of them present only once. Patients at the Seattle site were enrolled during active infection and followed longitudinally. Germline CDR1 reads SQVTM; CDR2 reads ANQGSEA. This CDR3 comprises 11 residues. Trimming stripped 6 bases from V and 8 bases from J, with 13 bases between.

The TCR comes from a person between 70 and 80 years old with COVID-19, enrolled during active disease. This chain uses TRBV29-1 with TRBJ1-2, with no clear D. The sequenced sample consisted of peripheral blood. The CDR3 DNA follows: TGCAGCGTCGAGGGCGGCCAGGGCTACACCTTC. The encoded protein is CSVEGGQGYTF.